Below, 30 T cell receptor beta chains from the same sample are listed, as sequenced in a study of shared clonotypes between healthy human individuals. The assay was immunoSEQ multiplex PCR, and TCRdb's table has in-frame clones only and misses some. The sample shows around 2.5 million clones, 93% of them seen only once. Sequencing was done on a sample of naive CD4+ T cells from PBMCs. Subset described: CD45RA+ positively selected. Receptor source: a man aged 18 to 30 in good health. Some clones in this sample may be carry-over from other donors' samples.

On this clone: The same CDR3 also results from other DNA sequences found in this sample. V is TRBV27 and J is TRBJ2-6, with a weak D call TRBD1 (5 bases). The CDR3 contains 15 residues. Trimming pared 4 bases from V and 2 bases from J, leaving 9 bases between. Germline CDR1 is MNHEY and CDR2 is SMNVEV (reference sequence). The chain's CDR3 is CASSSRTTGANVLTF. CDR3 DNA: TGTGCCAGCAGTTCAAGGACAACTGGGGCCAACGTCCTGACTTTC.

This chain joins TRBV9 and TRBJ1-3; 7 nucleotides agree with TRBD1. J gave up 2 bases and V 3 bases, and 2 bases lay outside the gene matches. This CDR3 spans 14 amino acids. Looked up from germline, CDR1 is SGDLS and CDR2 is YYNGEE. CDR3: CASSADRAGNTIYF. The CDR3 DNA reads as TGTGCCAGCAGCGCAGACAGGGCTGGAAACACCATATATTTT.

This clone was picked up one time. The J gene is TRBJ1-2, the V gene TRBV29-1, with D unclear. Trimming removed 4 bases from V and 4 bases from J, with 19 bases in between. The CDR3 is 15 residues long. CDR1 and CDR2 (germline): SQVTM, ANQGSEA. For the CDR3, the DNA is TGCAGCGTTGTGGCCCGATCAAGCCTGCCCTATGGCTACACCTTC. Translating gives CSVVARSSLPYGYTF.

V usage is TRBV19 and J usage is TRBJ1-2, with 7 bases fitting TRBD1. J lost 2 bases, V lost 6 bases, and 6 bases had no gene match. CDR1 LNHDA and CDR2 SQIVND come from the germline V gene (reference sequence). This CDR3 has 14 residues. CDR3 in DNA: TGTGCCAGTAGGTCGACAGGGTCCAACTATGGCTACACCTTC. Translated: CASRSTGSNYGYTF.

The rearrangement uses TRBV10-3 and TRBJ2-1, with D perhaps TRBD2 (6 bases). Germline loops: CDR1 ENHRY, CDR2 SYGVKD. V was trimmed by 10 bases and J by 7 bases, leaving 17 bases between them. The length of the CDR3 is 13 residues. The CDR3 is CASQGGELNEQFF. Written as DNA, the CDR3 is TGTGCCAGTCAGGGAGGCGAGCTGAATGAGCAGTTCTTC.

The CDR3 protein is CASSRASNYGYTF. The CDR3 DNA sequence: TGTGCCAGCAGTAGGGCTTCTAACTATGGCTACACCTTC. This chain joins TRBV28 and TRBJ1-2, with D uncertain. The ends were cut back, 5 bases at V and 0 bases at J, with 7 bases in the middle. The CDR3 is 13 residues long. Germline V gene lookup returns CDR1 MDHEN and CDR2 SYDVKM.

The J gene is TRBJ2-7, the V gene TRBV5-6, with D possibly called TRBD1 or TRBD2 (5 bases each). This CDR3 has 14 amino acids. Between the trimmed V and J ends, which lost 4 bases and 7 bases, there was a span of 18 bases. The V gene's germline CDR1 is SGHDT and CDR2 YYEEEE. CDR3 nucleotides: TGTGCCAGCAGCAAGAGCGGCAGGGTCGAGGAGCAGTACTTC. This encodes CASSKSGRVEEQYF.

The chain carries TRBV6-5 and TRBJ1-2; possibly TRBD1 for D (5 bases). The germline gives CDR1 MNHEY, CDR2 SVGAGI. This CDR3 comprises 16 residues. V was trimmed by 1 base and J by 8 bases, leaving 20 bases between them. CDR3 coding DNA: TGTGCCAGCAGTTACTTACTCCGGGACTTCCCTTCCGGCTACACCTTC. As protein: CASSYLLRDFPSGYTF.

The genes are TRBV5-6 and TRBJ2-1; 10 bases align to TRBD2. V gave up 3 bases and J gave up 8 bases; unmatched junction bases: 8. The CDR3 is 15 amino acids. Germline V CDR1 and CDR2: SGHDT, YYEEEE. The CDR3 spells CASSWGRLAGDEQFF. For the CDR3, the DNA is TGTGCCAGCAGCTGGGGGAGGCTAGCGGGAGATGAGCAGTTCTTC.

The chain has TRBV5-1 and TRBJ2-7; TRBD1 agrees at 8 bases. V lost 4 bases and J lost 2; bases outside the gene matches: 8. The CDR3 is made up of 15 amino acids. CDR1 SGHRS and CDR2 YFSETQ come from the germline V gene. The CDR3 protein is CASSHTTGETYEQYF. For the CDR3, the DNA is TGCGCCAGCAGCCACACGACAGGGGAAACCTACGAGCAGTACTTC.

The CDR3 region is CASRTAGRSDTQYF. The CDR3 nucleotides read TGTGCCAGCAGGACGGCCGGGAGATCAGATACGCAGTATTTT. V gene TRBV6-1 combines with J gene TRBJ2-3; D possibly corresponds to TRBD2 (6 bases). Germline-derived CDR1 and CDR2 are MNHNS and SASEGT. Trimming left V 6 bases short and J 4 bases short, with 14 bases between. The length of the CDR3 is 14 residues.

This rearrangement joins TRBV11-2 to TRBJ2-7, with D possibly matching TRBD2 (5 bases). The V and J ends lost 2 bases and 0 bases respectively, with 8 bases between them. The CDR3 has 14 amino acids. Germline loops: CDR1 SGHAT, CDR2 FQNNGV. The CDR3, as DNA: TGTGCCAGCAGCTTAATCGGGAACTCCTACGAGCAGTACTTC. The encoded protein is CASSLIGNSYEQYF. The full variable domain, with the rest looked up from reference TRBV11-2 and TRBJ2-7, is EAGVAQSPRYKIIEKRQSVAFWCNPISGHATLYWYQQILGQGPKLLIQFQNNGVVDDSQLPKDRFSAERLKGVDSTLKIQPAKLEDSAVYLCASSLIGNSYEQYFGPGTRLTVT.

The chain has TRBV6-6 and TRBJ1-2; D is perhaps TRBD1 (5 bases). Deletions cut 6 bases from V and 8 bases from J, with 22 bases between. Per germline, CDR1 MNHNY and CDR2 SVGAGI (reference sequence). This CDR3 has 15 amino acids. The CDR3 spells CASSPGSGPRGGYTF. As DNA, the CDR3 is TGTGCCAGCAGCCCCGGATCTGGACCTCGGGGCGGCTACACCTTC.

This clone was seen just once. The CDR3 here is CASSMTGTGDYEQYF. CDR3 coding DNA: TGTGCCAGCAGCATGACGGGGACAGGTGATTACGAGCAGTACTTC. The chain combines TRBV11-2 with TRBJ2-7, with TRBD1 matching 8 bases. The CDR3 sequence is 15 residues long. Germline values: CDR1 SGHAT, CDR2 FQNNGV. J was trimmed by 4 bases and V by 5 bases; bases with no gene match: 10.

This clone has only one observation. The chain combines TRBV18 with TRBJ2-3; TRBD2 aligns across 7 bases. This CDR3 comprises 16 residues. The junction had 6 bases not matched to a gene; V was cut back by 3 bases and J by 0 bases. Germline lookup yields CDR1 KGHSH and CDR2 LQKENI. The CDR3 reads CASSPFTSASTDTQYF. For the CDR3, the DNA is TGTGCCAGCTCACCTTTTACTAGCGCGAGCACAGATACGCAGTATTTT.

The rearrangement uses TRBV28 and TRBJ2-7, with D unclear. The CDR3 extends over 13 amino acids. Per germline, CDR1 MDHEN and CDR2 SYDVKM. V lost 7 bases and J lost 6, with 16 bases in between. CDR3 region: CASIVGNHGEQYF. Written as DNA, the CDR3 is TGTGCCAGCATTGTAGGGAACCACGGCGAGCAGTACTTC.

This clone occurred once. The rearrangement uses TRBV7-3 and TRBJ2-2; 9 nucleotides align to TRBD2. The J segment lost 7 bases and the V segment lost 5 bases, leaving 14 bases of the junction unmatched. Germline V CDR1 and CDR2: SGHTA, FQGTGA. The CDR3 length is 17 residues. The CDR3 DNA is TGTGCCAGCAGCCAGCACGGCGGGAGGGCCCTCGACGGGGAGCTGTTTTTT. This encodes CASSQHGGRALDGELFF.

V gene TRBV7-9 combines with J gene TRBJ2-5, with a weak D call TRBD1 (6 bases). The J call may be in error: the DNA end matches TRBJ2-7 better. This CDR3 has 14 amino acids. CDR1 is SEHNR, CDR2 FQNEAQ, per germline (reference sequence). CDR3 nucleotides: TGTGCCAGCAGCTTAGGAAGGGCCAGGGGCGAGCAGTACTTC. Protein sequence: CASSLGRARGEQYF.

This clone was counted between two and nine times. The chain combines TRBV5-1 with TRBJ1-1; tentatively, D is TRBD1 (5 bases). Germline V gives CDR1 SGHRS, CDR2 YFSETQ. The CDR3 sequence is 15 residues long. Trimming stripped 4 bases from V and 1 base from J, with 14 bases between. The CDR3 DNA reads as TGCGCCAGCAGCCTCCTGACAGACGGGAACACTGAAGCTTTCTTT. Protein: CASSLLTDGNTEAFF.

The chain couples TRBV15 to TRBJ2-5, with TRBD1 as a possible D gene (6 bases). The CDR3 spans 15 residues. The germline CDR1 and CDR2 sequences are LNHNV and YYDKDF (reference sequence). The germline V and J ends were trimmed by 1 base and 3 bases, with 12 bases remaining between them. The CDR3 spells CATSRGNRVEETQYF. The CDR3 DNA reads as TGTGCCACCAGCAGAGGAAACAGGGTCGAAGAGACCCAGTACTTC. The entire variable domain, with the rest obtained from reference TRBV15 and TRBJ2-5, is as follows: DAMVIQNPRYQVTQFGKPVTLSCSQTLNHNVMYWYQQKSSQAPKLLFHYYDKDFNNEADTPDNFQSRRPNTSFCFLDIRSPGLGDTAMYLCATSRGNRVEETQYFGPGTRLLVL.

This clone showed up many times. Additional DNA sequences in this sample encode the identical CDR3. The chain carries TRBV28 and TRBJ2-5; D uncertain. Germline V lookup: CDR1 MDHEN, CDR2 SYDVKM. CDR3 length: 11 amino acids. Trimming shortened V by 3 bases and J by 3 bases, and 2 bases separated the two germline ends. The CDR3 reads CASSLEETQYF. In nucleotides, the CDR3 is TGTGCCAGCAGTTTGGAAGAGACCCAGTACTTC.

This clone was found a few times. V usage is TRBV28 and J usage is TRBJ1-1, with D unclear. Germline V gives CDR1 MDHEN, CDR2 SYDVKM. CDR3 length: 13 residues. V lost 3 bases and J lost 6, with 11 bases in between. For the CDR3, the DNA is TGTGCCAGCAGTTTTGGACGGCACTCTGAAGCTTTCTTT. This encodes CASSFGRHSEAFF.

The chain is built from TRBV6-1 and TRBJ1-5; D perhaps matches TRBD1 (5 bases). This CDR3 comprises 15 residues. The germline gives CDR1 MNHNS, CDR2 SASEGT. V lost 8 bases to trimming and J lost 3 bases, with 17 bases between them. CDR3 sequence (DNA): TGTGCCAGCGCTATTTCTGGGGGACTCAATCAGCCCCAGCATTTT. This translates into CASAISGGLNQPQHF.

This clone was seen just once. The chain recombines TRBV30 with TRBJ2-2, with no clear D. The V end was cut by 0 bases, the J end by 5 bases, with 7 bases between. The CDR3 has 13 amino acids. Germline V gene lookup returns CDR1 GTSNPN and CDR2 SVGIG (reference sequence). CDR3 sequence reads: CAWSVQATGELFF. The CDR3 bases are TGTGCCTGGAGTGTTCAGGCGACCGGGGAGCTGTTTTTT.

J is TRBJ2-6 and V is TRBV28; D gene uncertain. The CDR3 has 14 amino acids. V lost 6 bases and J lost 0, with 6 bases in between. The germline CDR1 and CDR2 sequences are MDHEN and SYDVKM. The CDR3 sequence is CASSRFSGANVLTF. Written as DNA, the CDR3 is TGTGCCAGCAGCCGGTTCTCTGGGGCCAACGTCCTGACTTTC.

This rearrangement joins TRBV7-2 to TRBJ2-7; D may be TRBD2 (5 bases). CDR3 size: 13 residues. Deletions cut 0 bases from V and 6 bases from J, with 9 bases between. Germline CDR1 and CDR2: SGHTA and FQGNSA. Written as DNA, the CDR3 is TGTGCCAGCAGCTTAGCGAGGGAAAGCGAGCAGTACTTC. It specifies CASSLARESEQYF.

The chain uses TRBV7-8 and TRBJ2-5; 10 bases agree with TRBD1. J gave up 5 bases and V 5 bases, and 8 bases lay outside the gene matches. Germline V lookup: CDR1 SGHVS, CDR2 FQNEAQ. The CDR3 has 15 residues. The CDR3 here is CASSIGTGERETQYF. CDR3 nucleotide sequence: TGTGCCAGCAGCATTGGGACAGGGGAACGGGAGACCCAGTACTTC. Using reference TRBV7-8 and TRBJ2-5 for the parts outside the CDR3, the full variable domain is GAGVSQSPRYKVAKRGQDVALRCDPISGHVSLFWYQQALGQGPEFLTYFQNEAQLDKSGLPSDRFFAERPEGSVSTLKIQRTQQEDSAVYLCASSIGTGERETQYFGPGTRLLVL.

V usage is TRBV7-3 and J usage is TRBJ2-5; tentative D call: TRBD1 (5 bases). This CDR3 region has 15 residues. Trimming pared 3 bases from V and 5 bases from J, leaving 16 bases between. CDR1 is SGHTA and CDR2 is FQGTGA in the germline V gene. The CDR3 DNA sequence: TGTGCCAGCAGCTTTCAGGGATGGGCCAGGGAGACCCAGTACTTC. Amino acid sequence: CASSFQGWARETQYF.

A few counts support this clone. V gene TRBV15 combines with J gene TRBJ1-2; TRBD1 matches 7 bases. Germline V gene lookup returns CDR1 LNHNV and CDR2 YYDKDF (reference sequence). The CDR3 extends over 14 amino acids. V lost 3 bases, J lost 2 bases, and 3 bases stayed unmatched. The CDR3 is CATSRPGQNYGYTF. CDR3 coding DNA: TGTGCCACCAGCAGGCCGGGACAGAACTATGGCTACACCTTC. Combining the CDR3 with reference TRBV15 and TRBJ1-2 gives the whole variable domain DAMVIQNPRYQVTQFGKPVTLSCSQTLNHNVMYWYQQKSSQAPKLLFHYYDKDFNNEADTPDNFQSRRPNTSFCFLDIRSPGLGDTAMYLCATSRPGQNYGYTFGSGTRLTVV.

The rearrangement joins TRBV5-1 to TRBJ1-1; a possible D gene is TRBD1 (5 bases). CDR1 SGHRS and CDR2 YFSETQ come from the germline V gene. CDR3 size: 15 residues. V lost 4 bases, J lost 6 bases, and 19 bases lay in between. In DNA, the CDR3 is TGCGCCAGCAGCCCCCAGGGTGGAGAGGGGTCTGAAGCTTTCTTT. Its protein is CASSPQGGEGSEAFF.